The clone carrying this TCR beta chain was picked up a small number of times. Its cognate antigen is unknown. This CDR3 spans 16 amino acids. Germline lookup yields CDR1 SGHRS and CDR2 YFSETQ. The ends lost 4 bases at V and 9 bases at J; junction bases unmatched: 10. It was with 60 Vbeta and 13 Jbeta primers that the PCR ran. The repertoire was sequenced with immunoSEQ multiplex PCR; TCRdb's copy has only in-frame clones and lacks some. The data show about 77,000 clones, with roughly 80% seen just once and 7.2% held by the top ten. This sample is drawn from a study of cytomegalovirus exposure and HLA in healthy donors. Study conclusions and caveats: Three chains linked to CMV were shown in vitro to be specific for CMV antigens. Presence/absence analyses assumed roughly uniform sequencing depth across donors. Analysis performed later found about 17,000 TCR beta sequences associated with HLA alleles at 0.05 false discovery rate.

The V call is TRBV5-1, the J call TRBJ2-1; 13 bases line up with TRBD2. This clonotype was obtained from a woman between 40 and 50 years old in good health and CMV-seronegative. Sequences were obtained from PBMCs. CDR3 sequence: CASSRTSGGAGGEQFF. In nucleotides, the CDR3 is TGCGCCAGCAGCCGAACTAGCGGGGGGGCCGGAGGTGAGCAGTTCTTC.